Listed below are T cell receptor beta chains from one sample, sequenced in a study of blood T cell repertoires in COVID-19. Some clones are missing from TCRdb's copy, which holds only in-frame ones; the method was immunoSEQ multiplex PCR. This sample has hundreds of thousands of clones; approximately 84% occur once, and the top ten carry over 8.5%. Sequenced material: peripheral blood. These receptors all come from a human donor in a cohort sampled during active COVID-19. Each CDR3 is given with its conserved first and last residue. D genes are given only for firm matches. Some rows have no size entry. The others give once, few or many, or a class for an expanded clone.

CDR3nt: TGTGCCACCGAGCGGGGTGCCACTGAAGCTTTCTTT; CDR3aa: CATERGATEAFF; v_gene: TRBV28; j_gene: TRBJ1-1; abundance: -; d_gene: -
CDR3nt: TGTGCCAGCAGCTTCGGGACTAGCGATAGCGAGCAGTACTTC; CDR3aa: CASSFGTSDSEQYF; v_gene: TRBV5-4; j_gene: TRBJ2-7; abundance: -; d_gene: TRBD2
CDR3nt: TGTGCCAGCAGCCCTGATACAGGGTTTACGGCAGATACGCAGTATTTT; CDR3aa: CASSPDTGFTADTQYF; v_gene: TRBV6-2/TRBV6-3; j_gene: TRBJ2-3; abundance: -; d_gene: -
CDR3nt: TGTGCCAGCAGCTCTATGGAGGGGAACACTGAAGCTTTCTTT; CDR3aa: CASSSMEGNTEAFF; v_gene: TRBV28; j_gene: TRBJ1-1; abundance: -; d_gene: -
CDR3nt: TGTGCCAGCAGGACAACTCACAGGGTCCCTCAGCCCCAGCATTTT; CDR3aa: CASRTTHRVPQPQHF; v_gene: TRBV28; j_gene: TRBJ1-5; abundance: few; d_gene: -
CDR3nt: TGCGCCAGCAGCTTGGGACTAGCGGGGGGACCTGGGACCCAGTACTTC; CDR3aa: CASSLGLAGGPGTQYF; v_gene: TRBV5-1; j_gene: TRBJ2-5; abundance: -; d_gene: TRBD2
CDR3nt: TGCAGCACAGAGACAGGGGCTGAAGCTTTCTTT; CDR3aa: CSTETGAEAFF; v_gene: TRBV29-1; j_gene: TRBJ1-1; abundance: -; d_gene: TRBD1
CDR3nt: TGCAGCGTTGGCGGCTACAATGAGCAGTTCTTC; CDR3aa: CSVGGYNEQFF; v_gene: TRBV29-1; j_gene: TRBJ2-1; abundance: -; d_gene: -
CDR3nt: TGTGCCAGCAGCCAAGTACTGAATTCACCCCTCCACTTT; CDR3aa: CASSQVLNSPLHF; v_gene: TRBV3-1/TRBV3-2; j_gene: TRBJ1-6; abundance: once; d_gene: -
CDR3nt: TGTGCCAGCAGCCAAGATCACCTAGCGGGAGTGGGGGGGGAGCAGTACTTC; CDR3aa: CASSQDHLAGVGGEQYF; v_gene: TRBV3-1/TRBV3-2; j_gene: TRBJ2-7; abundance: -; d_gene: TRBD2
CDR3nt: TGTGCCAGTAGTATAGGCGGGGTCTACGAGCAGTACTTC; CDR3aa: CASSIGGVYEQYF; v_gene: TRBV19; j_gene: TRBJ2-7; abundance: -; d_gene: -
CDR3nt: TGTGCCAGCAGCTCGAAGATAGACCTAGCTCTAACCGAGCAGTACTTC; CDR3aa: CASSSKIDLALTEQYF; v_gene: TRBV7-8; j_gene: TRBJ2-7; abundance: -; d_gene: -
CDR3nt: TGTGCCAGCAGTTTCGACAGGGGAAGGATCTATGGCTACACCTTC; CDR3aa: CASSFDRGRIYGYTF; v_gene: TRBV28; j_gene: TRBJ1-2; abundance: -; d_gene: TRBD1
CDR3nt: TGTGCCAGCAGCCAAGGATGGGGTGAGGAAGGGGCCCCCTACGAGCAGTACTTC; CDR3aa: CASSQGWGEEGAPYEQYF; v_gene: TRBV14; j_gene: TRBJ2-7; abundance: -; d_gene: -
CDR3nt: TGTGCCAGCAGCTTGGGCGGACAGGGTCTTGGCTATGGCTACACCTTC; CDR3aa: CASSLGGQGLGYGYTF; v_gene: TRBV5-8; j_gene: TRBJ1-2; abundance: -; d_gene: TRBD1
CDR3nt: TGTGCCAGCAGCCAAGAGGGACAGGGGGCGAATACGCAGTATTTT; CDR3aa: CASSQEGQGANTQYF; v_gene: TRBV3-1/TRBV3-2; j_gene: TRBJ2-3; abundance: -; d_gene: TRBD1
CDR3nt: TGTGCCAGCAGTTACTCTATACTAGCGGTCGGGGAGACCCAGTACTTC; CDR3aa: CASSYSILAVGETQYF; v_gene: TRBV6-6; j_gene: TRBJ2-5; abundance: -; d_gene: TRBD2
CDR3nt: TGTGCCACCAGTGATGTGACTAGCGGGAGCACAGATACGCAGTATTTT; CDR3aa: CATSDVTSGSTDTQYF; v_gene: TRBV24-1; j_gene: TRBJ2-3; abundance: -; d_gene: TRBD2
CDR3nt: TGCGCCAGCAGCCCTGGGGGGGTATACCAAGAGACCCAGTACTTC; CDR3aa: CASSPGGVYQETQYF; v_gene: TRBV5-1; j_gene: TRBJ2-5; abundance: -; d_gene: TRBD2
CDR3nt: TGTGCCACCAGCAGAGACCAGGGGACCTACGAGCAGTACTTC; CDR3aa: CATSRDQGTYEQYF; v_gene: TRBV15; j_gene: TRBJ2-7; abundance: -; d_gene: -
CDR3nt: TGTGCCAGCAGCCTGGGGGGGCGTTCTAATGAAAAACTGTTTTTT; CDR3aa: CASSLGGRSNEKLFF; v_gene: TRBV5-4; j_gene: TRBJ1-4; abundance: -; d_gene: -
CDR3nt: TGTGCCAGCAGCCGGCGAGAGGGACAGGGGTGGAACTATGGCTACACCTTC; CDR3aa: CASSRREGQGWNYGYTF; v_gene: TRBV7-8; j_gene: TRBJ1-2; abundance: few; d_gene: TRBD1
CDR3nt: TGTGCCAGCAGCTTTAGCAGTATCGGACGGGACAACTCCTACGAGCAGTACTTC; CDR3aa: CASSFSSIGRDNSYEQYF; v_gene: TRBV11-2; j_gene: TRBJ2-7; abundance: -; d_gene: -
CDR3nt: TGTGCCAGCAGCCCAGACAGTTACTATGGCTACACCTTC; CDR3aa: CASSPDSYYGYTF; v_gene: TRBV7-2; j_gene: TRBJ1-2; abundance: -; d_gene: -
CDR3nt: TGTGCCAGCAATTTAGCGGGAGTCCCCTACAATGAGCAGTTCTTC; CDR3aa: CASNLAGVPYNEQFF; v_gene: TRBV2; j_gene: TRBJ2-1; abundance: -; d_gene: TRBD2
CDR3nt: TGTGCCAGCTCTATAGACAGGGATGAAAAACTGTTTTTT; CDR3aa: CASSIDRDEKLFF; v_gene: TRBV18; j_gene: TRBJ1-4; abundance: -; d_gene: TRBD1
CDR3nt: TGTGCCAGTAGTATAGAAGGCGGGGTCCTTGGGACGCAGTATTTT; CDR3aa: CASSIEGGVLGTQYF; v_gene: TRBV19; j_gene: TRBJ2-3; abundance: -; d_gene: -
CDR3nt: TGCGCCAGCAGCCTTAACAATGAGCAGTTCTTC; CDR3aa: CASSLNNEQFF; v_gene: TRBV5-1; j_gene: TRBJ2-1; abundance: -; d_gene: -
CDR3nt: TGTGCCAGCAGCTTGGCCGGGGTTCTTGGCTACACCTTC; CDR3aa: CASSLAGVLGYTF; v_gene: TRBV5-6; j_gene: TRBJ1-2; abundance: -; d_gene: -
CDR3nt: TGTGCCACCAGCAGAGATAGGCGTCCTAGCTCCTACGAGCAGTACTTC; CDR3aa: CATSRDRRPSSYEQYF; v_gene: TRBV15; j_gene: TRBJ2-7; abundance: -; d_gene: -
CDR3nt: TGTGCCAGCAGTTTCGGGTATGACACCGGGGAGCTGTTTTTT; CDR3aa: CASSFGYDTGELFF; v_gene: TRBV27; j_gene: TRBJ2-2; abundance: -; d_gene: -
CDR3nt: TGTGCCAGCAGCGGGGGAGAAGGCAGGGGTGGTGGCTACACCTTC; CDR3aa: CASSGGEGRGGGYTF; v_gene: TRBV9; j_gene: TRBJ1-2; abundance: -; d_gene: -
CDR3nt: TGTGCCAGCAGTCGAGAGATCTCTGGAAACACCATATATTTT; CDR3aa: CASSREISGNTIYF; v_gene: TRBV2; j_gene: TRBJ1-3; abundance: -; d_gene: -
CDR3nt: TGTGCCAGCAGCGTCGGGGTAGGGTTAAACACTGAAGCTTTCTTT; CDR3aa: CASSVGVGLNTEAFF; v_gene: TRBV9; j_gene: TRBJ1-1; abundance: -; d_gene: -
CDR3nt: TGTGCCAGCAGTGAACAATCCGGCTCTGGAAACACCATATATTTT; CDR3aa: CASSEQSGSGNTIYF; v_gene: TRBV6-1; j_gene: TRBJ1-3; abundance: -; d_gene: -
CDR3nt: TGTGCCAGCAGCCTAAGTCAGGGGACCAATGAGCAGTTCTTC; CDR3aa: CASSLSQGTNEQFF; v_gene: TRBV11-2; j_gene: TRBJ2-1; abundance: once; d_gene: -
CDR3nt: TGTGCCAGCAGCCCCCTCTCGACTAGCGGGAGTGGTGAGGCCAACGTCCTGACTTTC; CDR3aa: CASSPLSTSGSGEANVLTF; v_gene: TRBV7-9; j_gene: TRBJ2-6; abundance: -; d_gene: TRBD2
CDR3nt: TGTGCCACCAGCAGCGGCTCAGGGGGTAAGACCCAGTACTTC; CDR3aa: CATSSGSGGKTQYF; v_gene: TRBV15; j_gene: TRBJ2-5; abundance: -; d_gene: TRBD1
CDR3nt: TGTGCCAGTAGCCCAAACTACGGACTAGCGGAGACAGCGGATACGCAGTATTTT; CDR3aa: CASSPNYGLAETADTQYF; v_gene: TRBV19; j_gene: TRBJ2-3; abundance: -; d_gene: TRBD2
CDR3nt: TGCAGCGTTGTTCACGTATCGGGCGAGCAGTACTTC; CDR3aa: CSVVHVSGEQYF; v_gene: TRBV29-1; j_gene: TRBJ2-7; abundance: -; d_gene: -
CDR3nt: TGTGCCAGCAGAACAGGACCCCCTTATAATTCACCCCTCCACTTT; CDR3aa: CASRTGPPYNSPLHF; v_gene: TRBV28; j_gene: TRBJ1-6; abundance: -; d_gene: -
CDR3nt: TGTGCCAGCAGCCGAGGAGACTACGAGCAGTACTTC; CDR3aa: CASSRGDYEQYF; v_gene: TRBV6-5; j_gene: TRBJ2-7; abundance: once; d_gene: -
CDR3nt: TGTGCCAGCAGCCCCGACAGGGTCAGAGGCTACACCTTC; CDR3aa: CASSPDRVRGYTF; v_gene: TRBV12-3/TRBV12-4; j_gene: TRBJ1-2; abundance: few; d_gene: TRBD1
CDR3nt: TGTGCCAGCAGCCGGGGGGTGGTCGTCTACGAGCAGTACTTC; CDR3aa: CASSRGVVVYEQYF; v_gene: TRBV14; j_gene: TRBJ2-7; abundance: -; d_gene: -
CDR3nt: TGTGCCAGCAGCTTGCTAGGAAGCAATGAGCAGTTCTTC; CDR3aa: CASSLLGSNEQFF; v_gene: TRBV7-6; j_gene: TRBJ2-1; abundance: -; d_gene: -
CDR3nt: TGCAGCGCTCAGAGCGGGAGATTCTACGAGCAGTACTTC; CDR3aa: CSAQSGRFYEQYF; v_gene: TRBV29-1; j_gene: TRBJ2-7; abundance: -; d_gene: TRBD2
CDR3nt: TGTGCCAGCTTCTTAGGTCAGGCGACGGCTTACTATGGCTACACCTTC; CDR3aa: CASFLGQATAYYGYTF; v_gene: TRBV5-6; j_gene: TRBJ1-2; abundance: -; d_gene: -
CDR3nt: TGTGCCAGCAGCCAGGGCCCTGGGGCCAACGTCCTGACTTTC; CDR3aa: CASSQGPGANVLTF; v_gene: TRBV7-3; j_gene: TRBJ2-6; abundance: -; d_gene: -
CDR3nt: TGCGCCAGCAGCCCCGGGGGGGCCTATAATTCACCCCTCCACTTT; CDR3aa: CASSPGGAYNSPLHF; v_gene: TRBV5-1; j_gene: TRBJ1-6; abundance: -; d_gene: -
CDR3nt: TGTGCCAGCAGCCTACCGACAGGTGTTGAAAAACTGTTTTTT; CDR3aa: CASSLPTGVEKLFF; v_gene: TRBV6-6; j_gene: TRBJ1-4; abundance: -; d_gene: -
CDR3nt: TGTGCCAGCAGCCAGGGGACAGACCTCTATGGCTACACCTTC; CDR3aa: CASSQGTDLYGYTF; v_gene: TRBV7-9; j_gene: TRBJ1-2; abundance: few; d_gene: TRBD1
CDR3nt: TGTGCCAGCAGCTTCAGCGGGGGAGCTGCACAGACCCAGTACTTC; CDR3aa: CASSFSGGAAQTQYF; v_gene: TRBV7-2; j_gene: TRBJ2-5; abundance: -; d_gene: TRBD2
CDR3nt: TGTGCCAGCTCTTGGGACAGAACTCTCAGCTCTGGAAACACCATATATTTT; CDR3aa: CASSWDRTLSSGNTIYF; v_gene: TRBV3-1/TRBV3-2; j_gene: TRBJ1-3; abundance: -; d_gene: TRBD1
CDR3nt: TGTGCCACCAGTGACCCCGGACTAGCTGCCAATGAGCAGTTCTTC; CDR3aa: CATSDPGLAANEQFF; v_gene: TRBV24-1; j_gene: TRBJ2-1; abundance: -; d_gene: TRBD2